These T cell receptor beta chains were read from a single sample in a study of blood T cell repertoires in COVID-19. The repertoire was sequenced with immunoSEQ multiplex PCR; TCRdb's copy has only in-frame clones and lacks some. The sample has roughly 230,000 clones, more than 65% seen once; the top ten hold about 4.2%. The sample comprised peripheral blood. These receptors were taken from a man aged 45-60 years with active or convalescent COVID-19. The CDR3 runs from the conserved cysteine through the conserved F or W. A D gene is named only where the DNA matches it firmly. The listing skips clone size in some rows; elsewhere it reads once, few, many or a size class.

cdr3_nt: TGTGCCAGCAGCCCCGGGGTATACACTGAAGCTTTCTTT; cdr3_aa: CASSPGVYTEAFF; j_call: TRBJ1-1; v_call: TRBV6-5; d_call: -; clone_size: -
cdr3_nt: TGTGCCAGCAGCCCAGATCCCCAGTATCAGCCCCAGCATTTT; cdr3_aa: CASSPDPQYQPQHF; j_call: TRBJ1-5; v_call: TRBV9; d_call: -; clone_size: -
cdr3_nt: TGTGCCAGCAGCTTAGCGGGGCGACCCTATGGCTACACCTTC; cdr3_aa: CASSLAGRPYGYTF; j_call: TRBJ1-2; v_call: TRBV7-2; d_call: -; clone_size: -
cdr3_nt: TGTGCCAGCAGCCGCAGGCCCGGGGGACCGAACACCGGGGAGCTGTTTTTT; cdr3_aa: CASSRRPGGPNTGELFF; j_call: TRBJ2-2; v_call: TRBV7-9; d_call: -; clone_size: -
cdr3_nt: TGCGCCAGCAGCTTGGACGGGGTCCCAAACATTCAGTACTTC; cdr3_aa: CASSLDGVPNIQYF; j_call: TRBJ2-4; v_call: TRBV5-1; d_call: -; clone_size: -
cdr3_nt: TGTGCCAGCAGCACCGGCACGACAGGGGGCAAGTGGGGCTATGGCTACACCTTC; cdr3_aa: CASSTGTTGGKWGYGYTF; j_call: TRBJ1-2; v_call: TRBV5-5; d_call: TRBD1; clone_size: -
cdr3_nt: TGTGCCAGCTCACCACCGGGACAGGGGAGAGGAAACACCATATATTTT; cdr3_aa: CASSPPGQGRGNTIYF; j_call: TRBJ1-3; v_call: TRBV18; d_call: TRBD1; clone_size: -
cdr3_nt: TGTGCCAGCAGTCCCCGGACAGCCCTCTATGGCTACACCTTC; cdr3_aa: CASSPRTALYGYTF; j_call: TRBJ1-2; v_call: TRBV2; d_call: -; clone_size: -
cdr3_nt: TGTGCCAGCAGCCAAGTAGGGAGGGGGAACACTGAAGCTTTCTTT; cdr3_aa: CASSQVGRGNTEAFF; j_call: TRBJ1-1; v_call: TRBV4-2; d_call: -; clone_size: -
cdr3_nt: TGTGCCAGCAGCTTAGCGGGGGGGCTGGCAGATACGCAGTATTTT; cdr3_aa: CASSLAGGLADTQYF; j_call: TRBJ2-3; v_call: TRBV7-2; d_call: -; clone_size: -
cdr3_nt: TGTGCCAGCTCACACACGGAGAGAGCCAAAAACATTCAGTACTTC; cdr3_aa: CASSHTERAKNIQYF; j_call: TRBJ2-4; v_call: TRBV18; d_call: -; clone_size: -
cdr3_nt: TGTGCCACCAAACCCCGGGTCCTCTTAAATGAGCAGTTCTTC; cdr3_aa: CATKPRVLLNEQFF; j_call: TRBJ2-1; v_call: TRBV2; d_call: -; clone_size: -
cdr3_nt: TGTGCCATCTCGTTTGGCGGAGGGAGGGTTGAGGGCTACACCTTC; cdr3_aa: CAISFGGGRVEGYTF; j_call: TRBJ1-2; v_call: TRBV28; d_call: -; clone_size: -
cdr3_nt: TGTGCCAGTAGTATAGGGGGGACAGGGGGCATGGATGAGCAGTTCTTC; cdr3_aa: CASSIGGTGGMDEQFF; j_call: TRBJ2-1; v_call: TRBV19; d_call: TRBD1; clone_size: -
cdr3_nt: TGTGCCAGCAGCCAAGACAGGGGCGGTGGAAACACCATATATTTT; cdr3_aa: CASSQDRGGGNTIYF; j_call: TRBJ1-3; v_call: TRBV3-1/TRBV3-2; d_call: -; clone_size: -
cdr3_nt: TGTGCCAGCAGTTTTTACGGGGGAGGCTCACCCCTCCACTTT; cdr3_aa: CASSFYGGGSPLHF; j_call: TRBJ1-6; v_call: TRBV27; d_call: -; clone_size: -
cdr3_nt: TGTGCCAGCAGCTTTACAGGGCGCAGCAATCAGCCCCAGCATTTT; cdr3_aa: CASSFTGRSNQPQHF; j_call: TRBJ1-5; v_call: TRBV5-6; d_call: -; clone_size: -
cdr3_nt: TGTGCCAGCAGTACAGGGTGCGGCTACACCTTC; cdr3_aa: CASSTGCGYTF; j_call: TRBJ1-2; v_call: TRBV6-7; d_call: -; clone_size: -
cdr3_nt: TGTGCCATCAGTGAGTCAGGAGGGAATCAGCCCCAGCATTTT; cdr3_aa: CAISESGGNQPQHF; j_call: TRBJ1-5; v_call: TRBV10-3; d_call: -; clone_size: once
cdr3_nt: TGTGCCAGCAGCTGGACAGGGGTCCCAGGAAACACCATATATTTT; cdr3_aa: CASSWTGVPGNTIYF; j_call: TRBJ1-3; v_call: TRBV5-6; d_call: TRBD1; clone_size: -
cdr3_nt: TGTGCCAGCAGCGTAGGTAGCGGGGACGGAGGGGAGCAGTACTTC; cdr3_aa: CASSVGSGDGGEQYF; j_call: TRBJ2-7; v_call: TRBV9; d_call: TRBD2; clone_size: -
cdr3_nt: TGCGCCAGCAGACCCTTGCCGGGTCCTAATGAAAAACTGTTTTTT; cdr3_aa: CASRPLPGPNEKLFF; j_call: TRBJ1-4; v_call: TRBV5-1; d_call: -; clone_size: -
cdr3_nt: TGTGCCATCGTGGCAGGGGGCTCTGGAAACACCATATATTTT; cdr3_aa: CAIVAGGSGNTIYF; j_call: TRBJ1-3; v_call: TRBV30; d_call: TRBD1; clone_size: -
cdr3_nt: TGCGCCAGCAGTCAAGACAGGAGCCCCTACGAGCAGTACTTC; cdr3_aa: CASSQDRSPYEQYF; j_call: TRBJ2-7; v_call: TRBV23-1; d_call: -; clone_size: -
cdr3_nt: TGTGCCAGCAGCCCTGGACTAGCGGGGGGGTTGGAGACCCAGTACTTC; cdr3_aa: CASSPGLAGGLETQYF; j_call: TRBJ2-5; v_call: TRBV3-1/TRBV3-2; d_call: TRBD2; clone_size: -
cdr3_nt: TGTGCCAGCAGTGGGACTAGCGGGGGGGCTGAGCAGTTCTTC; cdr3_aa: CASSGTSGGAEQFF; j_call: TRBJ2-1; v_call: TRBV2; d_call: TRBD2; clone_size: once
cdr3_nt: TGTGCCAGCAGCCCCAGCGGGGTCGGTGGAGAGACCCAGTACTTC; cdr3_aa: CASSPSGVGGETQYF; j_call: TRBJ2-5; v_call: TRBV5-4; d_call: TRBD2; clone_size: -
cdr3_nt: TGTGCCAGCAACTACAGGGGGCGGTTATTAGTCACGCAGTATTTT; cdr3_aa: CASNYRGRLLVTQYF; j_call: TRBJ2-3; v_call: TRBV6-5; d_call: TRBD1; clone_size: -
cdr3_nt: TGTGCCAGCAGCCAGCGTTCAGGGTTAACCGGGGAGCTGTTTTTT; cdr3_aa: CASSQRSGLTGELFF; j_call: TRBJ2-2; v_call: TRBV3-1/TRBV3-2; d_call: -; clone_size: -
cdr3_nt: TGTGCCAGCAGTCTTGAGAGCTCTGGGGCCAACGTCCTGACTTTC; cdr3_aa: CASSLESSGANVLTF; j_call: TRBJ2-6; v_call: TRBV2; d_call: -; clone_size: -
cdr3_nt: TGTGCCTGGAGTGGGACAGGGAATCAGCCCCAGCATTTT; cdr3_aa: CAWSGTGNQPQHF; j_call: TRBJ1-5; v_call: TRBV30; d_call: TRBD1; clone_size: -
cdr3_nt: TGTGCCACCAGCAGAGGCTTTACGGGCATATATTTT; cdr3_aa: CATSRGFTGIYF; j_call: TRBJ1-3; v_call: TRBV15; d_call: -; clone_size: -
cdr3_nt: TGCGCCAGCAGCCGCACCTCACAGGGAGCAAACACTGAAGCTTTCTTT; cdr3_aa: CASSRTSQGANTEAFF; j_call: TRBJ1-1; v_call: TRBV5-1; d_call: -; clone_size: -
cdr3_nt: TGTGCCAGCGAGCCAGGGTTACCTCCCTACGAGCAGTACTTC; cdr3_aa: CASEPGLPPYEQYF; j_call: TRBJ2-7; v_call: TRBV28; d_call: -; clone_size: once
cdr3_nt: TGTGCCACCAGCAGAAGCGAGCGGGGGGGACAAGAGACCCAGTACTTC; cdr3_aa: CATSRSERGGQETQYF; j_call: TRBJ2-5; v_call: TRBV15; d_call: TRBD2; clone_size: -
cdr3_nt: TGTGCCATCAGTGAGTCGGGCAGGGGGCCGGACACCGGGGAGCTGTTTTTT; cdr3_aa: CAISESGRGPDTGELFF; j_call: TRBJ2-2; v_call: TRBV10-3; d_call: TRBD1; clone_size: -
cdr3_nt: TGTGCCAGCAGTTTAGGGGGACTTAGCACAGATACGCAGTATTTT; cdr3_aa: CASSLGGLSTDTQYF; j_call: TRBJ2-3; v_call: TRBV27; d_call: -; clone_size: -
cdr3_nt: TGTGCCAGCAGTTACTCTGTCTGGACAACAGATCCCTACGAGCAGTACTTC; cdr3_aa: CASSYSVWTTDPYEQYF; j_call: TRBJ2-7; v_call: TRBV6-2/TRBV6-3; d_call: -; clone_size: once
cdr3_nt: TGTGCCATCAGGGACAGGGGGAACACTGAAGCTTTCTTT; cdr3_aa: CAIRDRGNTEAFF; j_call: TRBJ1-1; v_call: TRBV10-3; d_call: TRBD1; clone_size: -
cdr3_nt: TGTGCCTGGAGCGCTCGACTAGCGGGGGGCAGAGACAATGAGCAGTTCTTC; cdr3_aa: CAWSARLAGGRDNEQFF; j_call: TRBJ2-1; v_call: TRBV30; d_call: TRBD2; clone_size: -
cdr3_nt: TGTGCCAGCGCAGGGGGCTTCTCTGGGGCCAACGTCCTGACTTTC; cdr3_aa: CASAGGFSGANVLTF; j_call: TRBJ2-6; v_call: TRBV11-2; d_call: TRBD1; clone_size: -
cdr3_nt: TGTGCCAGTAGTTCACAGGGGGCGGGCAATCAGCCCCAGCATTTT; cdr3_aa: CASSSQGAGNQPQHF; j_call: TRBJ1-5; v_call: TRBV19; d_call: TRBD1; clone_size: -
cdr3_nt: TGTGCCAGCAGCCGAGGAGCTGGCTACACCTTC; cdr3_aa: CASSRGAGYTF; j_call: TRBJ1-2; v_call: TRBV3-1/TRBV3-2; d_call: -; clone_size: -
cdr3_nt: TGTGCCAGCAGTTCTCAAATGGGCCTGAATTCACCCCTCCACTTT; cdr3_aa: CASSSQMGLNSPLHF; j_call: TRBJ1-6; v_call: TRBV6-6; d_call: -; clone_size: -
cdr3_nt: TGTGCCAGCAGCTTATGGACAGGCGCGGAAGCTTTCTTT; cdr3_aa: CASSLWTGAEAFF; j_call: TRBJ1-1; v_call: TRBV11-3; d_call: TRBD1; clone_size: -
cdr3_nt: TGTGCCAGCAGTCCCCTTAGCGGAGGAACCCTCCACTTT; cdr3_aa: CASSPLSGGTLHF; j_call: TRBJ1-6; v_call: TRBV7-2; d_call: -; clone_size: -
cdr3_nt: TGTGCCAGCAGCCTCGTGGGGGGACAGTCCCCCCTTGAGCAGTACTTC; cdr3_aa: CASSLVGGQSPLEQYF; j_call: TRBJ2-7; v_call: TRBV14; d_call: -; clone_size: -
cdr3_nt: TGCGCCAGCAGCTTGGTGGGGGGTTACACTGAAGCTTTCTTT; cdr3_aa: CASSLVGGYTEAFF; j_call: TRBJ1-1; v_call: TRBV5-1; d_call: -; clone_size: -
cdr3_nt: TGTGCCAGCAGCGAGAGGAGTAGCACAGATACGCAGTATTTT; cdr3_aa: CASSERSSTDTQYF; j_call: TRBJ2-3; v_call: TRBV9; d_call: -; clone_size: -
cdr3_nt: TGTGCCACCAGGGCCTCGGGGTCTGGGGCCAACGTCCTGACTTTC; cdr3_aa: CATRASGSGANVLTF; j_call: TRBJ2-6; v_call: TRBV10-3; d_call: -; clone_size: few
cdr3_nt: TGTGCCAGCAGCTCCCCGACAGGGGCTGGGGGCTACACCTTC; cdr3_aa: CASSSPTGAGGYTF; j_call: TRBJ1-2; v_call: TRBV11-2; d_call: TRBD1; clone_size: -
cdr3_nt: TGTGCCAGCAGTTTGGGGACAGAACGGCCCCAGCATTTT; cdr3_aa: CASSLGTERPQHF; j_call: TRBJ1-5; v_call: TRBV6-5; d_call: TRBD1; clone_size: -